This TCR beta chain derives from a study of T cells after posttransplantation cyclophosphamide. Assay: immunoSEQ multiplex PCR; the TCRdb copy retains only in-frame clones and omits some. This sample yields around 21,000 clones, of which 87% are seen a single time; about 6.7% belongs to the top ten. Treatment was busulfan-fludarabine conditioning, a marrow graft, and cyclophosphamide on days +3 and +4. Study-wide points: Donor-recipient repertoire similarity was low at 1-2 months, rising over year one.

Regarding this clone: Its antigen is still unknown.

The sequencing used PBMCs, collected after allogeneic stem cell transplant with posttransplant cyclophosphamide. This clonotype was obtained from a female patient in her forties who received an allogeneic stem cell transplant from a related donor, was CMV-positive, and had no GVHD. Some of the T cells may derive from the graft donor.

The CDR3 DNA reads as TGTGCCAGCAGCCCCCCGGAGGTAGCGGGAGGGCTTAATGAGCAGTTCTTC. It is translated as CASSPPEVAGGLNEQFF. The chain links TRBV21-1 to TRBJ2-1; the D segment call TRBD2 is taken from the table without a DNA check. TRBV21-1 is assigned pseudogene status. CDR3 length: 17 residues.